A single T cell receptor (beta chain) is shown here with its context. Its target is not known. It is unclear where the CDR3 begins or ends on the DNA, so no DNA is shown, and the CDR3 is as TCRdb lists it. This entry is derived from a study of PD-1 blockade in classical Hodgkin lymphoma. Every patient experienced relapse after autologous stem cell transplantation, and brentuximab vedotin exposure varied. General study results and limits: Prior to therapy, complete responders displayed diversity much like that of newly diagnosed patients.

The CDR3 is 14 amino acids long, termini counted. Per germline, CDR1 SGDLS and CDR2 YYNGEE. TCRdb's copy holds only in-frame clones and misses some; the assay was immunoSEQ multiplex PCR. The repertoire consists of about 24,000 clones, with almost 70% occurring once and the leading ten covering approximately 3.3%. This receptor was obtained from a human donor with classical Hodgkin lymphoma. Sequenced material: peripheral blood mononuclear cells (PBMCs), taken at baseline. The chain joins TRBV9 to TRBJ2-1. The CDR3 reads CASSVGDGAGKEFF.